The rows below give T cell receptor beta chains drawn from one sample of a study of CD8 T cells in ankylosing spondylitis. MiXCR, run by TCRdb on the 5' RACE reads, gives a single entry per CDR3 protein. Found here are some 220,000 distinct CDR3 sequences, approximately 7.3% of them singletons; the top ten hold 11% to 15%. The specimen sequenced was blood, either unsorted or a sorted T cell fraction (not recorded which). These receptors all come from a male donor with ankylosing spondylitis. CDR3s include the opening cysteine and the closing phenylalanine or tryptophan. A D gene is named only where the DNA matches it firmly.

TRBJ2-3 | TRBD2 | TRBV20-1 | CSARDLGGRSGLAGLVADTQYF
TRBJ2-7 | NA | TRBV4-1 | CASTPGEVQSYEQYF
TRBJ2-7 | NA | TRBV4-3 | CASSHLAYSYEQYF
TRBJ2-1 | NA | TRBV20-1 | CSTDLGDGYEQFF
TRBJ2-1 | NA | TRBV5-6 | CASSKPGHHYNEQFF
TRBJ1-1 | NA | TRBV12-3/TRBV12-4 | CASSLLARGNTEAFF
TRBJ1-5 | TRBD1 | TRBV16 | CASGQGGNQPQHF
TRBJ2-3 | NA | TRBV10-2 | CASRPDWNTDTQYF
TRBJ2-1 | TRBD2 | TRBV12-3/TRBV12-4 | CASSLLAGGAYHEQFF
TRBJ2-5 | NA | TRBV7-9 | CASTTLGAQYF
TRBJ2-7 | NA | TRBV5-1 | CASSLTPMAEQYF